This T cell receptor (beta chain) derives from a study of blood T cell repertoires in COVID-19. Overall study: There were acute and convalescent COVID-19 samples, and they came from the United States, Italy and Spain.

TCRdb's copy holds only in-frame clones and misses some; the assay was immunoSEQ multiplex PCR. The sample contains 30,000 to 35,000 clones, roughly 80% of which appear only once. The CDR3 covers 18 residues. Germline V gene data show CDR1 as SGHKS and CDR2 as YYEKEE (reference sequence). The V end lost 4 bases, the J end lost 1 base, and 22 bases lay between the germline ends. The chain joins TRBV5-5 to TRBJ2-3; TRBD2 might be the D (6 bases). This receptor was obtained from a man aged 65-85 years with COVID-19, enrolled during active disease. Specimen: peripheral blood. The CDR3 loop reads CASSPSGEVVWGTDTQYF. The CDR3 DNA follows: TGTGCCAGCAGCCCGTCGGGGGAAGTGGTTTGGGGCACAGATACGCAGTATTTT.